Given below is one T cell receptor beta chain in context. Germline CDR1 MNHEY, CDR2 SMNVEV (reference sequence). The J segment lost 3 bases and the V segment lost 3 bases, leaving 3 bases of the junction unmatched. This CDR3 has 14 amino acids. The source of the sample is a study of T cell changes during pregnancy in multiple sclerosis. Produced via immunoSEQ multiplex PCR; TCRdb's table is partial and in-frame only. The table has 74,000 or so clones, around nine tenths seen once; the top ten hold approximately 0.2%. The V and J genes are TRBV27 and TRBJ1-2, with 8 bases identical to TRBD1. The clonotype was recovered from a female donor with multiple sclerosis, enrolled in a pregnancy study. Sequenced here: CD4+ T cells from peripheral blood mononuclear cells, sampled before pregnancy. The CDR3 loop reads CASSLGQAYYGYTF. In DNA form, the CDR3 reads TGTGCCAGCAGTTTGGGACAGGCTTACTATGGCTACACCTTC.